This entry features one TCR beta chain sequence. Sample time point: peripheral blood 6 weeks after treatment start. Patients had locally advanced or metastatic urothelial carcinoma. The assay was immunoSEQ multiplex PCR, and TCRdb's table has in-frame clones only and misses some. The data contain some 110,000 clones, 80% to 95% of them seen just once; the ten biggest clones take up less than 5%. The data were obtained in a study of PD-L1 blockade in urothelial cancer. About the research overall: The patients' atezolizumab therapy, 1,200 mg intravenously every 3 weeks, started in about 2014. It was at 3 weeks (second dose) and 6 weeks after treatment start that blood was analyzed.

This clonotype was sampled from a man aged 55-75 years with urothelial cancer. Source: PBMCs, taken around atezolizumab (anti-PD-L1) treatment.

CDR3 DNA: TGCGCCAGCAGCTTGTCTGGGACTAGCGGGAGCGAGCAGTACTTC. Protein product: CASSLSGTSGSEQYF. This sequence joins TRBV5-1 and TRBJ2-7; 14 bases align to TRBD2. The CDR3 consists of 15 residues. Germline lookup yields CDR1 SGHRS and CDR2 YFSETQ. V trimming: 1 base; J trimming: 6 bases; junction bases outside the gene matches: 3.